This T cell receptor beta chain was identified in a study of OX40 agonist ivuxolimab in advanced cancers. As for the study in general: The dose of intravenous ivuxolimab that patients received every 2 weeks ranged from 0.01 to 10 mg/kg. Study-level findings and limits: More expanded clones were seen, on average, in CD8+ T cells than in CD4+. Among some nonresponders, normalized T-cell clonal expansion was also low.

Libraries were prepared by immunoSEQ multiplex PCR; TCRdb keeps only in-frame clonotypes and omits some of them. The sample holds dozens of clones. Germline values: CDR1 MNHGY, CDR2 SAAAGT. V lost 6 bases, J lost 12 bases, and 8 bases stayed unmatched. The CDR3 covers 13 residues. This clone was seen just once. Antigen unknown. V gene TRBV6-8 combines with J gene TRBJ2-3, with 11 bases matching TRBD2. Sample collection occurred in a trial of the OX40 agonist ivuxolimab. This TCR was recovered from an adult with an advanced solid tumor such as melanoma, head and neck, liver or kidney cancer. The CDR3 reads CASSRPGLAEQYF. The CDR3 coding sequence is TGTGCCAGCAGCCGCCCGGGACTAGCGGAACAGTATTTT.